This T cell receptor (beta chain) was retrieved from a study of graft-versus-host responses after intestinal transplantation. This CDR3 spans 17 amino acids. Trimming took 2 bases from V and 3 from J, leaving 19 bases between them. Germline V gene lookup returns CDR1 MGHRA and CDR2 YSYEKL. Assay used: immunoSEQ multiplex PCR; TCRdb lists only in-frame clones, some missing. The repertoire consists of over 65,000 clones, with around 92% occurring once and the leading ten covering approximately 0.73%. This receptor was obtained from a human patient who received an intestinal transplant, so some T cells may come from the graft donor. Sequencing used PBMCs, obtained 98 days after intestinal transplantation. The chain combines TRBV4-1 with TRBJ1-1; TRBD1 is a possible D gene (6 bases). This chain's CDR3 is CASSQTREGGRHTEAFF. CDR3 DNA: TGCGCCAGCAGCCAAACGCGAGAGGGGGGTAGGCACACTGAAGCTTTCTTT.